This is a list of T cell receptor beta chains from one sample in a study of early stage breast cancer tumors. Produced via immunoSEQ multiplex PCR; TCRdb's table is partial and in-frame only. This sample has more than 60,000 clones; roughly three quarters occur once, and the top ten carry 3.5%. Sequencing was performed on blood. These receptors all come from a person aged 55 to 75 with breast cancer. Each CDR3 is given with its conserved first and last residue. Fields, in order: clone size, J gene, V gene, CDR3 protein. A row's size may be missing; if present it is once, few, many or a size class.

clone_size: .; j_call: TRBJ1-5; v_call: TRBV5-1; cdr3_aa: CASSLEGSRNQPQHF
clone_size: .; j_call: TRBJ2-6; v_call: TRBV19; cdr3_aa: CASSRDRGSSGANVLTF
clone_size: .; j_call: TRBJ2-1; v_call: TRBV11-3; cdr3_aa: CASSSGREGGRHYNEQFF
clone_size: .; j_call: TRBJ1-1; v_call: TRBV7-2; cdr3_aa: CASSSGANTEAFF
clone_size: .; j_call: TRBJ1-1; v_call: TRBV2; cdr3_aa: CASSSTGATGSEAFF
clone_size: .; j_call: TRBJ2-5; v_call: TRBV15; cdr3_aa: CATGDRGRETQYF
clone_size: once; j_call: TRBJ1-3; v_call: TRBV7-2; cdr3_aa: CASSLNRVPSGNTIYF
clone_size: few; j_call: TRBJ2-7; v_call: TRBV5-4; cdr3_aa: CASSLLGSEQYF
clone_size: .; j_call: TRBJ2-1; v_call: TRBV6-5; cdr3_aa: CASSYGTQTEQFF
clone_size: .; j_call: TRBJ2-5; v_call: TRBV18; cdr3_aa: CASSPLRDSPETQYF
clone_size: once; j_call: TRBJ1-5; v_call: TRBV5-5; cdr3_aa: CASSFGVGNQPQHF
clone_size: once; j_call: TRBJ2-1; v_call: TRBV6-1; cdr3_aa: CASGVGVSYNEQFF
clone_size: .; j_call: TRBJ1-6; v_call: TRBV6-1; cdr3_aa: CATRELTYNSPLHF
clone_size: once; j_call: TRBJ1-3; v_call: TRBV2; cdr3_aa: CASSYGTFSGNTIYF
clone_size: .; j_call: TRBJ2-1; v_call: TRBV9; cdr3_aa: CASSVAASHRDEQFF
clone_size: .; j_call: TRBJ2-5; v_call: TRBV18; cdr3_aa: CASSPFNTGQGLGETQYF
clone_size: few; j_call: TRBJ1-1; v_call: TRBV7-3; cdr3_aa: CARGLSAGLWAFF
clone_size: .; j_call: TRBJ2-3; v_call: TRBV27; cdr3_aa: CASSLGGRAMDTQYF
clone_size: .; j_call: TRBJ2-5; v_call: TRBV7-9; cdr3_aa: CASALAGGPVQYF
clone_size: .; j_call: TRBJ1-1; v_call: TRBV6-5; cdr3_aa: CASSYTSAGGTEAFF
clone_size: .; j_call: TRBJ2-3; v_call: TRBV5-1; cdr3_aa: CASSSAAITDTQYF
clone_size: .; j_call: TRBJ2-3; v_call: TRBV20-1; cdr3_aa: CSASYREAQYF
clone_size: .; j_call: TRBJ2-7; v_call: TRBV2; cdr3_aa: CASSDLVLAGSSYEQYF
clone_size: .; j_call: TRBJ1-2; v_call: TRBV30; cdr3_aa: CAWALLGGYYGYTF
clone_size: .; j_call: TRBJ1-1; v_call: TRBV7-9; cdr3_aa: CASSSETLHDPNTEAFF
clone_size: .; j_call: TRBJ1-2; v_call: TRBV28; cdr3_aa: CASSTTGIYGYTF
clone_size: .; j_call: TRBJ2-2; v_call: TRBV27; cdr3_aa: CAISPTGYTGELFF
clone_size: .; j_call: TRBJ1-4; v_call: TRBV11-2; cdr3_aa: CASSQWQENEKLFF